These 19 T cell receptor beta chains were all obtained from the same sample, sequenced in a study of CD8 T cells in ankylosing spondylitis. TCRdb recomputed calls from the 5' RACE reads with MiXCR, one row per CDR3 protein. The sample lists some 150,000 distinct CDR3 sequences, about an eighth occurring once. Sequenced input: blood, either unsorted or a sorted T cell fraction (not recorded which). All receptors come from a female donor with ankylosing spondylitis or in good health (not recorded which).

The rearrangement links TRBV7-8 to TRBJ2-5; D unresolved. V shed 2 bases and J shed 5 bases, with 18 bases lying between them. Per the germline V gene, CDR1 is SGHVS and CDR2 is FQNEAQ. The CDR3 has 16 residues. The CDR3 here is CASSLSRILVRETQYF. The CDR3 nucleotides read TGTGCCAGCAGCTTAAGCCGGATCCTGGTGCGGGAGACCCAGTACTTC.

This clonotype was picked up many times. The chain joins TRBV5-1 to TRBJ2-5; perhaps D is TRBD1 or TRBD2 (5 bases each). The CDR3 spans 13 residues. V was cut by 5 bases and J by 1 base, with 9 bases left in between. Germline V gene lookup returns CDR1 SGHRS and CDR2 YFSETQ. The CDR3 region is CASSIGGQETQYF. The CDR3 DNA sequence: TGCGCCAGCAGTATTGGGGGCCAAGAGACCCAGTACTTC.

This clonotype has at least ten counts. The chain carries TRBV12-3 or TRBV12-4 and TRBJ2-2; D gene unclear. The CDR3 runs 11 residues. The ends were cut back, 8 bases at V and 4 bases at J, with 5 bases in the middle. In DNA, the CDR3 is TGTGCCAGCTGGGGCACCGGGGAGCTGTTTTTT. Translation: CASWGTGELFF.

This clonotype was counted ten times or more. This sequence joins TRBV9 and TRBJ2-2, with 8 bases lining up with TRBD1. Germline V gene lookup returns CDR1 SGDLS and CDR2 YYNGEE. The CDR3 is 14 residues long. The V and J ends lost 6 bases and 7 bases, in that order; junction bases with no gene match: 8. The CDR3 is CASTTGGSNGELFF. The DNA of the CDR3 is TGTGCCAGCACCACAGGGGGATCGAACGGGGAGCTGTTTTTT.

This sequence joins TRBV12-3 or TRBV12-4 and TRBJ2-3; D not certain. The CDR3 runs to 10 residues. V was pared by 8 bases and J by 8 bases, with 8 bases between. In nucleotides, the CDR3 is TGTGCCAGCCGCCCTCCTACGCAGTATTTT. It yields the protein CASRPPTQYF.

There are many counts of this clonotype. V gene TRBV12-3 or TRBV12-4 combines with J gene TRBJ1-4; D remains ambiguous. The CDR3 has 13 residues. Trimming pared 8 bases from V and 0 bases from J, leaving 7 bases between. CDR3 sequence: CASHLATNEKLFF. The CDR3 nucleotides read TGTGCCAGCCACCTCGCAACTAATGAAAAACTGTTTTTT.

This clonotype was seen ten or more times. The genes are TRBV7-9 and TRBJ2-1; the match to TRBD2 covers 9 bases. The junction had 3 bases not matched to a gene; V was cut back by 2 bases and J by 4 bases. Germline lookup yields CDR1 SEHNR and CDR2 FQNEAQ (reference sequence). The CDR3 is 15 amino acids. For the CDR3, the DNA is TGTGCCAGCAGCTTACTAGCGGGAAGGTACAATGAGCAGTTCTTC. Protein sequence: CASSLLAGRYNEQFF. The complete variable domain, with remaining parts taken from reference TRBV7-9 and TRBJ2-1, reads DTGVSQNPRHKITKRGQNVTFRCDPISEHNRLYWYRQTLGQGPEFLTYFQNEAQLEKSRLLSDRFSAERPKGSFSTLEIQRTEQGDSAMYLCASSLLAGRYNEQFFGPGTRLTVL.

This clonotype was seen repeatedly, ten times or more. The chain uses TRBV29-1 and TRBJ2-3, with 7 nucleotides matching TRBD2. Germline V lookup: CDR1 SQVTM, CDR2 ANQGSEA. With 4 bases clipped from V and 3 bases from J, the junction kept 1 base outside the gene matches. This CDR3 comprises 12 residues. CDR3 DNA sequence: TGCAGCGTTGTGGGACTAACAGATACGCAGTATTTT. Translation gives CSVVGLTDTQYF.

This clonotype was found many times. V is TRBV14 and J is TRBJ2-1; 7 bases align to TRBD2. V dropped 3 bases and J dropped 4; count of bases not matched to a gene: 6. This CDR3 contains 15 residues. Germline assignment: CDR1 SGHDN and CDR2 FVKESK. CDR3 bases: TGTGCCAGCAGCCAGTCTTCGGGAGGTTACAATGAGCAGTTCTTC. Protein product: CASSQSSGGYNEQFF.

This clonotype was counted many times. The chain recombines TRBV7-9 with TRBJ2-7; possibly TRBD1 for D (6 bases). Trimming took off 5 bases at V and 5 bases at J, with 16 bases between the two ends. The CDR3 has 14 residues. Per germline, CDR1 SEHNR and CDR2 FQNEAQ (reference sequence). CDR3: CASSPWDTMDEQYF. The CDR3 region has the DNA TGTGCCAGCAGCCCCTGGGACACCATGGACGAGCAGTACTTC.

Worth noting for this clonotype: This clone may be a read error of a much larger clone one base away. The gene calls are TRBV7-8 and TRBJ2-7; D unclear. V was trimmed by 10 bases and J by 2 bases, leaving 15 bases between them. From germline, CDR1 is SGHVS and CDR2 FQNEAQ. This CDR3 spans 13 amino acids. CDR3 loop: CATAGISPYEQYF. CDR3 in DNA: TGTGCCACCGCTGGGATAAGTCCCTACGAGCAGTACTTC.

J is TRBJ1-4 and V is TRBV6-2 or TRBV6-3, with 8 bases that match TRBD1. Germline CDR1 reads MNHEY; CDR2 reads SVGEGT. The length of the CDR3 is 14 residues. J was trimmed by 8 bases and V by 6 bases; bases with no gene match: 8. The CDR3 loop reads CASRIDRGGEKLFF. CDR3 bases: TGTGCCAGCAGGATTGACAGGGGTGGCGAAAAACTGTTTTTT.

This clonotype was counted at least ten times. V usage is TRBV12-3 or TRBV12-4 and J usage is TRBJ1-1, with a tentative D call TRBD1 (6 bases). Trimming pared 3 bases from V and 11 bases from J, leaving 22 bases between. This CDR3 has 15 amino acids. CDR3 in DNA: TGTGCCAGCAGTTTGGGCGGGACACGTTCCGCGAGGGCTTTCTTT. It yields the protein CASSLGGTRSARAFF.

Ten or more counts support this clonotype. This chain connects TRBV6-2 or TRBV6-3 to TRBJ1-5; D might be TRBD1 (6 bases). The V gene's germline CDR1 is MNHEY and CDR2 SVGEGT. There are 14 residues in the CDR3. V lost 8 bases to trimming and J lost 3 bases, with 14 bases between them. For the CDR3, the DNA is TGTGCCAGCCGCAGTTCAGGGGACAATCAGCCCCAGCATTTT. Residues: CASRSSGDNQPQHF.

A word on this clonotype: A much larger clone lies one base from this, so it may be a read error. The genes are TRBV12-3 or TRBV12-4 and TRBJ2-3; D is possibly TRBD2 (6 bases). CDR3 length equals 16 residues. Between the trimmed V and J ends, which lost 6 bases and 1 base, there was a span of 17 bases. The CDR3 DNA is TGTGCCAGCAGCAAATGGAGGGGAACTGGCACAGATACGCAGTATTTT. This gives the protein CASSKWRGTGTDTQYF.

This clonotype was detected only a few times. The gene calls are TRBV3-1 and TRBJ2-2; D gene uncertain. Trimming took 4 bases from V and 8 from J, leaving 14 bases between them. CDR1 is LGHDT, CDR2 YNNKEL, per germline (reference sequence). The CDR3 runs 14 residues. CDR3 sequence (DNA): TGTGCCAGCAGCCCCTTCGGGTTAACGGGGGAGCTGTTTTTT. Its protein is CASSPFGLTGELFF.

This clonotype was observed a handful of times. CDR3 bases: TGCGCCATCGGACTGGGGCTGGGTTTGGACAATGAGCAGTTCTTC. Encoded protein: CAIGLGLGLDNEQFF. V and J are TRBV5-1 and TRBJ2-1, with D possibly being TRBD1 or TRBD2 (5 bases each). Per the germline V gene, CDR1 is SGHRS and CDR2 is YFSETQ. The V end lost 9 bases, the J end lost 5 bases, and 21 bases lay between the germline ends. The CDR3 is 15 residues long.

The CDR3 DNA reads TGTGCCAGCTCACCGACTAGCGGGGGGGAGAGCACAGATACGCAGTATTTT. It codes for CASSPTSGGESTDTQYF. The rearrangement joins TRBV18 to TRBJ2-3, with 14 bases identical to TRBD2. Germline loops: CDR1 KGHSH, CDR2 LQKENI. J was trimmed by 0 bases and V by 3 bases; bases with no gene match: 2. The CDR3 totals 17 residues.

Remarks on this clonotype: A read error is possible here, since a much larger clone lies one base away. The genes are TRBV7-3 and TRBJ1-2; TRBD1 matches at 12 bases. The CDR3 length is 15 residues. The ends lost 3 bases at V and 4 bases at J; junction bases unmatched: 3. Germline loops: CDR1 SGHTA, CDR2 FQGTGA. The CDR3 loop is CASSLGTGGFYGYTF. The CDR3, as DNA: TGTGCCAGCAGCTTGGGGACAGGGGGCTTCTATGGCTACACCTTC. Looking up the rest from reference TRBV7-3 and TRBJ1-2 gives the full variable domain: GAGVSQTPSNKVTEKGKYVELRCDPISGHTALYWYRQSLGQGPEFLIYFQGTGAADDSGLPNDRFFAVRPEGSVSTLKIQRTERGDSAVYLCASSLGTGGFYGYTFGSGTRLTVV.